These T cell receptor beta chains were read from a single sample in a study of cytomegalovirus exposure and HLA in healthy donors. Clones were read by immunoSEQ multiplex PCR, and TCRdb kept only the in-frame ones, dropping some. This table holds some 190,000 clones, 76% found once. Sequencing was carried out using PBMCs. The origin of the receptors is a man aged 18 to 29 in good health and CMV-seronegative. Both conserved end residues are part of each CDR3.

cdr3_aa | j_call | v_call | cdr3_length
CASSLEASGGRGNEQFF | TRBJ2-1 | TRBV7-3 | 17
CASSLVTGRSYEQYF | TRBJ2-7 | TRBV28 | 15
CASRGQGSRQETQYF | TRBJ2-5 | TRBV28 | 15
CATLARDRDTDTQYF | TRBJ2-3 | TRBV2 | 15
CAWSNTAAGEQYF | TRBJ2-5 | TRBV30 | 13
CASSLSSGSGEQYF | TRBJ2-7 | TRBV7-6 | 14
CASSRRPNEKLFF | TRBJ1-4 | TRBV7-2 | 13
CASSPQGFGANVLTF | TRBJ2-6 | TRBV5-5 | 15
CASRPGQNYGYTF | TRBJ1-2 | TRBV6-6 | 13
CASSEGRNTGELFF | TRBJ2-2 | TRBV6-1 | 14
CASSTKDRGRGYTF | TRBJ1-2 | TRBV11-2 | 14
CASSFFSGRAAVGELFF | TRBJ2-2 | TRBV7-6 | 17
CAWSVRVGTGGLEQYF | - | TRBV30 | 16
CSVPNNPAIETQYF | TRBJ2-5 | TRBV29-1 | 14
CASSRQTSGWNEQFF | TRBJ2-1 | TRBV14 | 15
CASSEREFLNTEAFF | TRBJ1-1 | TRBV25-1 | 15
CASGGTGYQPQHF | TRBJ1-5 | TRBV2 | 13
CASSLGGATEAFF | TRBJ1-1 | TRBV7-9 | 13
CASSQQGIRTEAFF | TRBJ1-1 | TRBV11-2 | 14
CASRRGGPGNTIYF | TRBJ1-3 | TRBV19 | 14
CASNRMPGSTEAFF | TRBJ1-1 | TRBV7-8 | 14
CASSSGQGGTEAFF | TRBJ1-1 | TRBV5-1 | 14
CASSPAGGRSYEQYF | TRBJ2-7 | TRBV7-9 | 15
CASSYGQGSYEQYF | TRBJ2-7 | TRBV6-6 | 14
CASTTGVHGYTF | TRBJ1-2 | TRBV28 | 12
CASSRLSGGNYGYTF | TRBJ1-2 | TRBV11-2 | 15
CSSSPQRTSGGYQETQYF | TRBJ2-5 | TRBV7-9 | 18
CASSGQGGYEQYF | TRBJ2-7 | TRBV2 | 13
CASSVAGTGVSGTEAFF | TRBJ1-1 | TRBV9 | 17
CAWSKVGQGAFNSPLHF | TRBJ1-6 | TRBV30 | 17
CASSSVDRETQYF | TRBJ2-5 | TRBV5-4 | 13
CAAGAGTGELFF | TRBJ2-2 | TRBV19 | 12
CASSVGQGPSYEQYF | TRBJ2-7 | TRBV6-1 | 15
CASSYATSASYEQYF | TRBJ2-7 | TRBV6-6 | 15
CATSGGRGLAGGNEQFF | TRBJ2-1 | TRBV15 | 17
CASSPLSTPRMQAFF | TRBJ1-1 | TRBV18 | 15
CASSQVGTANEKLFF | TRBJ1-4 | TRBV4-1 | 15
CASRTPDRGSDEQYF | TRBJ2-7 | TRBV2 | 15
CASSPLGQGNGYTF | TRBJ1-2 | TRBV28 | 14
CASSLDLYTEAFF | TRBJ1-1 | TRBV5-1 | 13
CASSPTSNADTQYF | TRBJ2-3 | TRBV5-1 | 14
CASIDSTYEQYF | TRBJ2-7 | TRBV27 | 12
CASSKVGPDRGRTEAFF | TRBJ1-1 | TRBV21-1 | 17
CASSLVGTRNEKLFF | TRBJ1-4 | TRBV5-1 | 15
CASSKQSMNTEAFF | TRBJ1-1 | TRBV7-8 | 14
CAWGSGLRETQYF | TRBJ2-5 | TRBV30 | 13
CASSPDSIMNTEAFF | TRBJ1-1 | TRBV5-6 | 15
CASSLDGLGLVDEQFF | TRBJ2-1 | TRBV5-1 | 16
CASREDRYEKLFF | TRBJ1-4 | TRBV6-6 | 13
CASSLVLAGGKETQYF | TRBJ2-5 | TRBV5-1 | 16
CASSRGLYYEQYF | TRBJ2-7 | TRBV28 | 13
CASKLGSEQYF | TRBJ2-7 | TRBV27 | 11
CASSVPGDEQYF | TRBJ2-7 | TRBV9 | 12
CASSESGDRGLAKNIQYF | TRBJ2-4 | TRBV10-1 | 18
CASSQKTGGDTQYF | TRBJ2-3 | TRBV4-1 | 14
CASRRTGEAFF | TRBJ1-1 | TRBV19 | 11